This T cell receptor beta chain was sequenced for a study of blood T cell repertoires in COVID-19. Overall study: Researchers got acute and convalescent COVID-19 samples from the United States, Italy and Spain. PBMCs, B-cell-depleted T cells, or T cells provided the cDNA or gDNA that made up the material.

Per germline, CDR1 LNHDA and CDR2 SQIVND (reference sequence). The length of the CDR3 is 17 residues. J lost 6 bases, V lost 5 bases, and 16 bases had no gene match. As handled by the study authors: Amplification with reference gene primers provided the estimates of nucleated cell counts. Sequencing used immunoSEQ multiplex PCR; TCRdb keeps in-frame clones, though not all of them. The DNA gave D and trimming, while V, J and clone size come from that table. The sample lists a few hundred thousand clones, approximately 91% occurring once. This sequence originates from a woman aged 60-75 years with acute or convalescent COVID-19. V gene TRBV19 combines with J gene TRBJ2-1; 7 positions match TRBD1. Sequencing was carried out using peripheral blood. CDR3: CASSLTTGTAVTNEQFF. CDR3 sequence (DNA): TGTGCCAGTAGTCTCACCACCGGGACAGCCGTTACCAATGAGCAGTTCTTC.